This T cell receptor (beta chain) was captured by sequencing in a study of blood T cell repertoires in COVID-19. About the research overall: Samples came from the United States, Italy and Spain, spanning acute and convalescent COVID-19. T cells, B-cell-depleted T cells, or PBMCs provided the cDNA or gDNA that served as material.

Authors' data handling: The authors estimated nucleated cell counts from reference gene primer amplification. The table came from immunoSEQ multiplex PCR; TCRdb's copy has only in-frame clones and leaves some out. V, J and clone size are those of that table, while D and trimming were read from the DNA. The sample shows 250,000 to 300,000 clones, around four fifths of them seen only once. CDR1 is MDHEN and CDR2 is SYDVKM in the germline V gene. The ends were cut back, 5 bases at V and 8 bases at J, with 15 bases in the middle. The CDR3 contains 14 residues. Sequencing was done on a sample of peripheral blood. This receptor was obtained from a man aged 60-69 years who had recovered from COVID-19. The chain carries TRBV28 and TRBJ1-4; TRBD1 is a possible D gene (5 bases). CDR3 in DNA: TGTGCCAGCAGTACTCAGGGTGGGATGGAAAAACTGTTTTTT. This sequence encodes CASSTQGGMEKLFF. Variable domain in full (rest from reference TRBV28 and TRBJ1-4): DVKVTQSSRYLVKRTGEKVFLECVQDMDHENMFWYRQDPGLGLRLIYFSYDVKMKEKGDIPEGYSVSREKKERFSLILESASTNQTSMYLCASSTQGGMEKLFFGSGTQLSVL.